This record concerns one T cell receptor beta chain sequence. The data are from a study of post-analysis software for immune sequencing data. Unique molecular identifiers tagged the TCR beta cDNA libraries. There were 1 to 10 million T cells, and about half a million cDNA molecules came from them. One entry per CDR3 protein, called by TCRdb with MiXCR from the PCR reads. The sample has more than 500,000 distinct CDR3 sequences, approximately 31% seen once. Specimen: blood. The TCR comes from a girl under 18 with multiple sclerosis.

The DNA for the CDR3 is TGCAGTCCGTCGTCAGAGAACACCGGGGAGCTGTTTTTT. Amino acids: CSPSSENTGELFF. The chain couples TRBV20-1 to TRBJ2-2; D gene uncertain. The CDR3 runs 13 residues. Germline V gene data show CDR1 as DFQATT and CDR2 as SNEGSKA (reference sequence). Trimming left V 8 bases short and J 1 base short, with 11 bases between.